A selection of T cell receptor beta chains follows, all from one sample in a study of blood T cell repertoires in COVID-19. Clones were read by immunoSEQ multiplex PCR, and TCRdb kept only the in-frame ones, dropping some. The sample holds some 160,000 clones, more than 70% seen once. Sequencing input: peripheral blood. These receptors were taken from a man in his 60s with acute or convalescent COVID-19. Both conserved end residues are part of each CDR3. A D gene is named only where the DNA matches it firmly. Clone size is not always given. Where it is, it says once, few, many or a class for expanded clones.

abundance: -
d_gene: -
j_gene: TRBJ1-4
v_gene: TRBV2
CDR3nt: TGTGCCAGCAGAACACAGGGCGGGTTGGAAAAACTGTTTTTT
CDR3aa: CASRTQGGLEKLFF

abundance: -
d_gene: -
j_gene: TRBJ2-3
v_gene: TRBV20-1
CDR3nt: TGCAGTGCTAGCCTCGCTAATACGCAGTATTTT
CDR3aa: CSASLANTQYF

abundance: once
d_gene: -
j_gene: TRBJ2-1
v_gene: TRBV3-1/TRBV3-2
CDR3nt: TGTGCCAGCAGCCAAGGCCCCGGGGGGCAGAGCGGTGAGCAGTTCTTC
CDR3aa: CASSQGPGGQSGEQFF

abundance: -
d_gene: -
j_gene: TRBJ1-2
v_gene: TRBV29-1
CDR3nt: TGCAGCGCTGAACCGGGTTTGGGTGGCTACACCTTC
CDR3aa: CSAEPGLGGYTF

abundance: -
d_gene: TRBD1
j_gene: TRBJ1-6
v_gene: TRBV18
CDR3nt: TGTGCCAGCTCATCACAGGGGGCTGGGTATAATTCACCCCTCCACTTT
CDR3aa: CASSSQGAGYNSPLHF

abundance: -
d_gene: -
j_gene: TRBJ2-7
v_gene: TRBV21-1
CDR3nt: TGTGCCAGCAGGGGGAGATGCTCCCCAGACTACGAGCAGTACTTC
CDR3aa: CASRGRCSPDYEQYF

abundance: -
d_gene: -
j_gene: TRBJ1-2
v_gene: TRBV14
CDR3nt: TGTGCCAGCAGCCAAGATCATGGGCAGACCCTTAACTATGGCTACACCTTC
CDR3aa: CASSQDHGQTLNYGYTF

abundance: few
d_gene: -
j_gene: TRBJ2-1
v_gene: TRBV5-1
CDR3nt: TGCGCCAGCAGTTCCGGAGGCGGGCAAAATAATGAGCAGTTCTTC
CDR3aa: CASSSGGGQNNEQFF

abundance: few
d_gene: TRBD1
j_gene: TRBJ1-1
v_gene: TRBV14
CDR3nt: TGTGCCAGCAGCTACCGGACAGGGTGGAACACTGAAGCTTTCTTT
CDR3aa: CASSYRTGWNTEAFF

abundance: -
d_gene: -
j_gene: TRBJ2-2
v_gene: TRBV19
CDR3nt: TGTGCCAGTAGTCCCGGGAGGGGGACAGTGGGCACCGGGGAGCTGTTTTTT
CDR3aa: CASSPGRGTVGTGELFF

abundance: -
d_gene: TRBD1
j_gene: TRBJ1-5
v_gene: TRBV19
CDR3nt: TGTGCCAGTATCCACCGGGACAGACAATCGGGCCCCCAGCATTTT
CDR3aa: CASIHRDRQSGPQHF

abundance: -
d_gene: -
j_gene: TRBJ2-5
v_gene: TRBV12-2
CDR3nt: TGTGCAAGTCGCTCAATCACGAACGGCGGGCTCGACCATCCCCTTTGGGAGACCCAGTACTTC
CDR3aa: CASRSITNGGLDHPLWETQYF

abundance: -
d_gene: TRBD1
j_gene: TRBJ1-2
v_gene: TRBV19
CDR3nt: TGTGCCAGTAGCCTACTCGACAGGGAAAGCTATGGCTACACCTTC
CDR3aa: CASSLLDRESYGYTF

abundance: -
d_gene: TRBD1
j_gene: TRBJ1-2
v_gene: TRBV5-1
CDR3nt: TGCGCCAGCAGCGGCGACAGGGGGCCAGGCTATGGCTACACCTTC
CDR3aa: CASSGDRGPGYGYTF

abundance: -
d_gene: -
j_gene: TRBJ2-7
v_gene: TRBV4-3
CDR3nt: TGCGCCAGCAGCCACCGTACAGGGACCGAGCAGTACTTC
CDR3aa: CASSHRTGTEQYF

abundance: -
d_gene: -
j_gene: TRBJ1-1
v_gene: TRBV18
CDR3nt: TGTGCCAGCTCAGACCTAGGAAGGACTGAAGCTTTCTTT
CDR3aa: CASSDLGRTEAFF

abundance: -
d_gene: -
j_gene: TRBJ2-2
v_gene: TRBV15
CDR3nt: TGTGCCACCAGCAGCGGGCGGACAGCCGTAAACACCGGGGAGCTGTTTTTT
CDR3aa: CATSSGRTAVNTGELFF

abundance: -
d_gene: TRBD1
j_gene: TRBJ1-6
v_gene: TRBV6-5
CDR3nt: TGTGCCAGCAGTTACGACAGGGCCCTCCTATCACCCCTCCACTTT
CDR3aa: CASSYDRALLSPLHF

abundance: -
d_gene: TRBD1
j_gene: TRBJ2-7
v_gene: TRBV5-1
CDR3nt: TGCGCCAGCAGCTCTGGGGGGACAGGAGCCTACGAGCAGTACTTC
CDR3aa: CASSSGGTGAYEQYF

abundance: -
d_gene: TRBD2
j_gene: TRBJ2-1
v_gene: TRBV29-1
CDR3nt: TGCAGCGTTACTAGCGGGGGTTTCAATGAGCAGTTCTTC
CDR3aa: CSVTSGGFNEQFF

abundance: -
d_gene: TRBD1
j_gene: TRBJ1-1
v_gene: TRBV14
CDR3nt: TGTGCCAGCAGCAAAGGGACAGGGCTAACGAACACTGAAGCTTTCTTT
CDR3aa: CASSKGTGLTNTEAFF

abundance: once
d_gene: -
j_gene: TRBJ1-4
v_gene: TRBV5-1
CDR3nt: TGCGCCAGCAGCTTTACGAGCCCGGGTGAAAAACTGTTTTTT
CDR3aa: CASSFTSPGEKLFF

abundance: -
d_gene: -
j_gene: TRBJ2-6
v_gene: TRBV5-1
CDR3nt: TGCGCCAGCAGCGAAGACAACTCTGGGGCCAACGTCCTGACTTTC
CDR3aa: CASSEDNSGANVLTF

abundance: -
d_gene: -
j_gene: TRBJ1-6
v_gene: TRBV6-5
CDR3nt: TGTGCCAGCAGTTACGACAGAAGCTCTTCCCCCCTCCACTTT
CDR3aa: CASSYDRSSSPLHF

abundance: -
d_gene: -
j_gene: TRBJ2-3
v_gene: TRBV12-3/TRBV12-4
CDR3nt: TGTGCCAGCAGTTTAGCTGGAACAGGGAAGGCGTATTTT
CDR3aa: CASSLAGTGKAYF

abundance: -
d_gene: TRBD1
j_gene: TRBJ1-3
v_gene: TRBV2
CDR3nt: TGTGCCACGACAGGGAGTGCTCTCTCTGGAAACACCATATATTTT
CDR3aa: CATTGSALSGNTIYF

abundance: -
d_gene: TRBD1
j_gene: TRBJ2-7
v_gene: TRBV13
CDR3nt: TGTGCCAGCAGCTGGGACAGCCTAACAAAGGGGGAGCAGTACTTC
CDR3aa: CASSWDSLTKGEQYF

abundance: once
d_gene: -
j_gene: TRBJ2-7
v_gene: TRBV7-9
CDR3nt: TGTGCCAGCAGCTTAGGAGGGACCTACGAGCAGTACTTC
CDR3aa: CASSLGGTYEQYF

abundance: -
d_gene: -
j_gene: TRBJ1-1
v_gene: TRBV29-1
CDR3nt: TGCAGCGTTGCAGCGCCGGGGTGGACTGAAGCTTTCTTT
CDR3aa: CSVAAPGWTEAFF

abundance: -
d_gene: -
j_gene: TRBJ2-1
v_gene: TRBV4-1
CDR3nt: TGCGCCAGCAGCCAAGGGGGGGGGCCTGCAAGCAATGAGCAGTTCTTC
CDR3aa: CASSQGGGPASNEQFF

abundance: once
d_gene: -
j_gene: TRBJ1-6
v_gene: TRBV11-1
CDR3nt: TGTGCCAGCAGCTTTCCCGGGGGGTCACCCCTCCACTTT
CDR3aa: CASSFPGGSPLHF

abundance: -
d_gene: -
j_gene: TRBJ1-6
v_gene: TRBV5-4
CDR3nt: TGTGCCAGCAGCTCCCCGGTGAAGAATTCACCCCTCCACTTT
CDR3aa: CASSSPVKNSPLHF

abundance: once
d_gene: -
j_gene: TRBJ1-2
v_gene: TRBV6-5
CDR3nt: TGTGCCAGCAGCCTATCAGGGGCCTACACCTTC
CDR3aa: CASSLSGAYTF

abundance: -
d_gene: TRBD1
j_gene: TRBJ1-3
v_gene: TRBV10-3
CDR3nt: TGTGCCATCAAACAGGGGAGCTCTGGAAACACCATATATTTT
CDR3aa: CAIKQGSSGNTIYF

abundance: -
d_gene: -
j_gene: TRBJ1-1
v_gene: TRBV12-5
CDR3nt: TGTGCTAGTGGTTTGGTACGGGGAGGCACTGAAGCTTTCTTT
CDR3aa: CASGLVRGGTEAFF

abundance: -
d_gene: -
j_gene: TRBJ2-1
v_gene: TRBV11-2
CDR3nt: TGTGCCAGCAGCGCCATAACCGGCTCCTACAATGAGCAGTTCTTC
CDR3aa: CASSAITGSYNEQFF

abundance: -
d_gene: TRBD2
j_gene: TRBJ2-3
v_gene: TRBV5-1
CDR3nt: TGCGCCAGCAGCGCTGACCCGAGCGGGGGCACAGATACGCAGTATTTT
CDR3aa: CASSADPSGGTDTQYF

abundance: once
d_gene: -
j_gene: TRBJ1-2
v_gene: TRBV3-1/TRBV3-2
CDR3nt: TGTGCCAGCAGCCAAGATTTCGGGGGGGGCTACACCTTC
CDR3aa: CASSQDFGGGYTF

abundance: once
d_gene: -
j_gene: TRBJ2-7
v_gene: TRBV11-2
CDR3nt: TGTGCCAGCAGCTCCCTAAGAGGTAGTTCCCACGAGCAGTACTTC
CDR3aa: CASSSLRGSSHEQYF

abundance: -
d_gene: -
j_gene: TRBJ1-6
v_gene: TRBV27
CDR3nt: TGTGCCAGCAGTGTGAGCGTGGGTGGTAATTCACCCCTCCACTTT
CDR3aa: CASSVSVGGNSPLHF

abundance: -
d_gene: TRBD1
j_gene: TRBJ1-2
v_gene: TRBV19
CDR3nt: TGTGCCAGTAGTATCTCGGGACAGGGGAACTATGGCTACACCTTC
CDR3aa: CASSISGQGNYGYTF

abundance: few
d_gene: TRBD2
j_gene: TRBJ2-5
v_gene: TRBV6-2/TRBV6-3
CDR3nt: TGTGCCAGCAGTTACGGGCGGGGGTCCCAAGAGACCCAGTACTTC
CDR3aa: CASSYGRGSQETQYF

abundance: -
d_gene: TRBD1
j_gene: TRBJ1-4
v_gene: TRBV2
CDR3nt: TGTGCCAGCAGTGATGGGACAGCAACTAATGAAAAACTGTTTTTT
CDR3aa: CASSDGTATNEKLFF

abundance: -
d_gene: -
j_gene: TRBJ2-1
v_gene: TRBV11-3
CDR3nt: TGTGCCAGCAGCCTCGGGGCAGGGGCGATCCATGAGCAGTTCTTC
CDR3aa: CASSLGAGAIHEQFF

abundance: once
d_gene: TRBD2
j_gene: TRBJ2-1
v_gene: TRBV6-5
CDR3nt: TGTGCCAGCAGTTACTCTCTAGCGGGGGGGTACAATGAGCAGTTCTTC
CDR3aa: CASSYSLAGGYNEQFF

abundance: -
d_gene: -
j_gene: TRBJ2-3
v_gene: TRBV5-1
CDR3nt: TGCGCCAGCAGCTCGCGGGATACGCAGTATTTT
CDR3aa: CASSSRDTQYF

abundance: -
d_gene: -
j_gene: TRBJ2-3
v_gene: TRBV18
CDR3nt: TGTGCCAGCTCACCGAAGGGGGGGGATACGCAGTATTTT
CDR3aa: CASSPKGGDTQYF